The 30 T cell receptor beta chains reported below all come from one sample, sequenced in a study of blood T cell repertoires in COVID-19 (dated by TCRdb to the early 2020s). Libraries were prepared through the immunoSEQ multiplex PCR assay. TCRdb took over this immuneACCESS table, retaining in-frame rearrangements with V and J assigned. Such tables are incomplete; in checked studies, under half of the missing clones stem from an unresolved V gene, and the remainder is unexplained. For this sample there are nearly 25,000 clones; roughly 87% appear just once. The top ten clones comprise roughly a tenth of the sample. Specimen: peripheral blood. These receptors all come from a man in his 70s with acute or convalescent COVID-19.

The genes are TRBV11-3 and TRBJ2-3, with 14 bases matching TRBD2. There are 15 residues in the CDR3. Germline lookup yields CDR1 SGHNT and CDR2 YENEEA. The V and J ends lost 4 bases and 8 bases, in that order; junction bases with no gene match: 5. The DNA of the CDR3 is TGTGCCAGCAGCTACGGGACTAGCGGGGGCACTACGCAGTATTTT. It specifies CASSYGTSGGTTQYF.

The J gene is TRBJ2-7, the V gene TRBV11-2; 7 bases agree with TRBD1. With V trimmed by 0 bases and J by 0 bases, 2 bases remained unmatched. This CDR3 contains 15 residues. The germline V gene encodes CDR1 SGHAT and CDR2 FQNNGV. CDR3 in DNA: TGTGCCAGCAGCTTAGAGAAGGGGGCCTCCTACGAGCAGTACTTC. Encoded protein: CASSLEKGASYEQYF. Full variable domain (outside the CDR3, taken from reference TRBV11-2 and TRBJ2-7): EAGVAQSPRYKIIEKRQSVAFWCNPISGHATLYWYQQILGQGPKLLIQFQNNGVVDDSQLPKDRFSAERLKGVDSTLKIQPAKLEDSAVYLCASSLEKGASYEQYFGPGTRLTVT.

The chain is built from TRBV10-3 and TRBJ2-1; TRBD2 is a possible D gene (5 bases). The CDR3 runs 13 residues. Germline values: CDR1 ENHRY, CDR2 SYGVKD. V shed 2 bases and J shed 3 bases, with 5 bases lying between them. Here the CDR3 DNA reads TGTGCCATCAGTGAGGGAGGCTACAATGAGCAGTTCTTC. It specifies CAISEGGYNEQFF.

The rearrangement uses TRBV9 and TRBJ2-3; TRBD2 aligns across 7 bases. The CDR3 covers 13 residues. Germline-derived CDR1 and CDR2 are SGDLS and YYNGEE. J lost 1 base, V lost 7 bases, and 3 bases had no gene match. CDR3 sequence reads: CASFAGGTDTQYF. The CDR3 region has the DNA TGTGCCAGCTTCGCGGGGGGCACAGATACGCAGTATTTT.

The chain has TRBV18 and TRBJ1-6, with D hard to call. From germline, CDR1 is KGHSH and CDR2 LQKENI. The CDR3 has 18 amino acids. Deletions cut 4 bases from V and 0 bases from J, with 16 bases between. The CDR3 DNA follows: TGTGCCAGCTCACTTATTGGGCACCAAGTCTCCTATAATTCACCCCTCCACTTT. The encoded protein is CASSLIGHQVSYNSPLHF. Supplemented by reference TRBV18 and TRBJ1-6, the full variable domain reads NAGVMQNPRHLVRRRGQEARLRCSPMKGHSHVYWYRQLPEEGLKFMVYLQKENIIDESGMPKERFSAEFPKEGPSILRIQQVVRGDSAAYFCASSLIGHQVSYNSPLHFGNGTRLTVT.

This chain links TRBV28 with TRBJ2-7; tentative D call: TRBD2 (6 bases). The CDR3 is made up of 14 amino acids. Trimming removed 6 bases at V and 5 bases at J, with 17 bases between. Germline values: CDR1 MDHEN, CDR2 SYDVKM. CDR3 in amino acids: CASRSQLGRHEQYF. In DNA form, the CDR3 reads TGTGCCAGCAGATCTCAACTAGGGAGGCACGAGCAGTACTTC.

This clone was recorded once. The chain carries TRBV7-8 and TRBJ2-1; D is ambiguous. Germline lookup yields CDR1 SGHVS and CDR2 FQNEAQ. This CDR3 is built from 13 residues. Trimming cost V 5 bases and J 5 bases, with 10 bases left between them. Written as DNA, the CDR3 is TGTGCCAGCAGCGCCAGACTGAACAATGAGCAGTTCTTC. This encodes CASSARLNNEQFF.

CDR3: CASSRGGQGGCNQPQHF. CDR3 DNA: TGTGCCAGCAGCAGGGGGGGACAGGGCGGTTGCAATCAGCCCCAGCATTTT. The chain couples TRBV21-1 to TRBJ1-5; the table's D call of TRBD1 was not tested on the DNA. TRBV21-1 is a known pseudogene. The CDR3 contains 17 residues.

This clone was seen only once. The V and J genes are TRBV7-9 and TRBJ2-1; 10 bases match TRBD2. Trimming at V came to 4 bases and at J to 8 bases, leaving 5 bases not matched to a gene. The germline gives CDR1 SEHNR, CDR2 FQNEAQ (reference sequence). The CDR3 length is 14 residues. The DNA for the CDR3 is TGTGCCAGCAGCTCCGGGACTAGCGAGGATGAGCAGTTCTTC. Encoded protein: CASSSGTSEDEQFF.

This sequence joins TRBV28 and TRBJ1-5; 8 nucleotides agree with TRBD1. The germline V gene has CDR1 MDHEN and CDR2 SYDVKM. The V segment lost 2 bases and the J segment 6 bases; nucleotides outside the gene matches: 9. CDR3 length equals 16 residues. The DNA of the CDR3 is TGTGCCAGCAGTTTAGGGGGGCAGGGGGCGGGTCAGCCCCAGCATTTT. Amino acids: CASSLGGQGAGQPQHF.

CDR3 protein: CSVDSGNDGYTF. DNA for the CDR3: TGCAGCGTTGATTCGGGGAATGATGGCTACACCTTC. The rearrangement links TRBV29-1 to TRBJ1-2; D is uncertain. This CDR3 contains 12 residues. Trimming took 3 bases from V and 6 from J, leaving 11 bases between them. In germline, CDR1 is SQVTM, CDR2 ANQGSEA.

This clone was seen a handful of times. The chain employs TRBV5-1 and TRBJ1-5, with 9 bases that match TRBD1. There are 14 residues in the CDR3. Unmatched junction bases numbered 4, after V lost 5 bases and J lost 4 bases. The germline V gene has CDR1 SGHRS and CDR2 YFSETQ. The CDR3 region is CASRLGTGNQPQHF. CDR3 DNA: TGCGCCAGCAGACTCGGGACAGGGAATCAGCCCCAGCATTTT.

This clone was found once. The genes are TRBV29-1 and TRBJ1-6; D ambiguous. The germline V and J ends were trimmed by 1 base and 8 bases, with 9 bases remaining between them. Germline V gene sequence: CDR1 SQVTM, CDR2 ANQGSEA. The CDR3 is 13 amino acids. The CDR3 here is CSVEVAGDSPLHF. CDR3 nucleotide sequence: TGCAGCGTTGAAGTGGCAGGCGATTCACCCCTCCACTTT.

The CDR3, as DNA: TGTGCCAGCAGCTTCGACGGGGAGGGATTTTTTGACTACACCTTC. It yields the protein CASSFDGEGFFDYTF. This sequence joins TRBV7-9 and TRBJ1-2, with D unclear. V was clipped by 3 bases and J by 10 bases, with 21 bases between them. This CDR3 spans 15 amino acids. CDR1 and CDR2 from the germline V gene are SEHNR and FQNEAQ (reference sequence).

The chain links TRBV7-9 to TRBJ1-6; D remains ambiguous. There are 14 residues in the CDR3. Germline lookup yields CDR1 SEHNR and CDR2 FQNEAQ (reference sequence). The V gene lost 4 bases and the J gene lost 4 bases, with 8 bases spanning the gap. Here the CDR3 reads CASSSSYYNSPLHF. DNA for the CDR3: TGTGCCAGCAGCTCCAGTTATTATAATTCACCCCTCCACTTT.

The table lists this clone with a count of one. CDR3: CASGRTGDYNSPLHF. The CDR3 DNA reads as TGTGCCAGCGGACGGACAGGGGACTATAATTCACCCCTCCACTTT. This rearrangement joins TRBV6-5 to TRBJ1-6; TRBD1 matches at 9 bases. From germline, CDR1 is MNHEY and CDR2 SVGAGI. CDR3 length: 15 residues. The V gene end was trimmed by 8 bases and the J gene end by 3 bases; junction bases not matched to a gene: 5.

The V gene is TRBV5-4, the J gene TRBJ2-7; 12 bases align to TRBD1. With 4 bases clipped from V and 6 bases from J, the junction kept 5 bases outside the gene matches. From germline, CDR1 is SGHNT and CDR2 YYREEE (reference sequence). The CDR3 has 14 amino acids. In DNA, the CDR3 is TGTGCCAGCAGCCCGGGACAGGGGGCTCGCGAGCAGTACTTC. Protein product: CASSPGQGAREQYF.

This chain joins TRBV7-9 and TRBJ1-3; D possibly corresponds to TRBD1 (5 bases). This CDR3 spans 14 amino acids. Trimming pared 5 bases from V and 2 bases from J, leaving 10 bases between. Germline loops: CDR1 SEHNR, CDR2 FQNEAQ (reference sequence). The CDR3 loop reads CASSQYRPGNTIYF. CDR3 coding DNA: TGTGCCAGCAGCCAGTACAGGCCTGGAAACACCATATATTTT.

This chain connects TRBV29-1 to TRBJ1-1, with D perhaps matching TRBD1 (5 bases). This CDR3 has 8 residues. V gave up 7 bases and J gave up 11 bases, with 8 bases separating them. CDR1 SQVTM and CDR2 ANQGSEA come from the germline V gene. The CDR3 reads CSAPGAFF. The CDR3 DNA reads TGCAGCGCCCCAGGGGCTTTCTTT. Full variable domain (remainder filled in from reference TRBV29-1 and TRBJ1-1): SAVISQKPSRDICQRGTSLTIQCQVDSQVTMMFWYRQQPGQSLTLIATANQGSEATYESGFVIDKFPISRPNLTFSTLTVSNMSPEDSSIYLCSAPGAFFGQGTRLTVV.

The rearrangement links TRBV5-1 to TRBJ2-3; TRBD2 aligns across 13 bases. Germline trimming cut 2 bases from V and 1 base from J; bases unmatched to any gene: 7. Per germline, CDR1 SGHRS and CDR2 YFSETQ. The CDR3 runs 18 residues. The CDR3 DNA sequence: TGCGCCAGCAGCTTCACTAGCGGGGGGGCAGGTGGCACAGATACGCAGTATTTT. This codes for CASSFTSGGAGGTDTQYF.

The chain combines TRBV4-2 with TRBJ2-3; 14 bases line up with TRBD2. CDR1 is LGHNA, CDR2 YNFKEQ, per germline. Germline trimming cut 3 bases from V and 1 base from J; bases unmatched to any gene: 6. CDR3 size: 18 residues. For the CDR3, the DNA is TGTGCCAGCAGCCAGACTAGCGGGGGGGCCCGGGGCACAGATACGCAGTATTTT. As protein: CASSQTSGGARGTDTQYF.

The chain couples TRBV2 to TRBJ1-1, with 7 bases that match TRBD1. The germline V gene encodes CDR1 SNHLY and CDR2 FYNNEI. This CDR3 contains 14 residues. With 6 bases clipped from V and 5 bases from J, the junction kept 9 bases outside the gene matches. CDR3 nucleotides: TGTGCCAGCAGAATTACAGGGGTGGAGACTGAAGCTTTCTTT. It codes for CASRITGVETEAFF.

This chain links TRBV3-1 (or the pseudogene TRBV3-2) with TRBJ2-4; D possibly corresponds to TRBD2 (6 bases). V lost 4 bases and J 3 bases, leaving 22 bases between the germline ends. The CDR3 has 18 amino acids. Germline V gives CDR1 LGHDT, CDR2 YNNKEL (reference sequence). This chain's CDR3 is CASSLQLGGAIGKNIQYF. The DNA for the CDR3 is TGTGCCAGCAGCCTACAATTGGGGGGAGCGATCGGCAAAAACATTCAGTACTTC.

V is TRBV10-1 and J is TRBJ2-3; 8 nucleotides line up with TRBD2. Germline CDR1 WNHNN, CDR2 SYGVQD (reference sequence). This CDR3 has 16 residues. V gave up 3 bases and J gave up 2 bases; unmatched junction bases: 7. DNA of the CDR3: TGCGCCAGCAGTGATCATAGCGGGAACTTCACAGATACGCAGTATTTT. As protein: CASSDHSGNFTDTQYF.

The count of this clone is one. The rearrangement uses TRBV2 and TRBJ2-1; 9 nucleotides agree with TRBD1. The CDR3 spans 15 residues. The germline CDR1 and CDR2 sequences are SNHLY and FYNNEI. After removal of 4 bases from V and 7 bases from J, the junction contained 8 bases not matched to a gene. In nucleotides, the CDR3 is TGTGCCAGCAGTGGGGTACAGGGGGCGCGGAATGAGCAGTTCTTC. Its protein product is CASSGVQGARNEQFF.

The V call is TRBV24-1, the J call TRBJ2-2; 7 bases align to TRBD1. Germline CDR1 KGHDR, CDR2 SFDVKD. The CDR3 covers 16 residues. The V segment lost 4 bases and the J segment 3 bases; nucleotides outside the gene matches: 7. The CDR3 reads CATSEAVGGYTGELFF. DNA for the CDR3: TGTGCCACCAGTGAAGCGGTAGGGGGCTACACCGGGGAGCTGTTTTTT.

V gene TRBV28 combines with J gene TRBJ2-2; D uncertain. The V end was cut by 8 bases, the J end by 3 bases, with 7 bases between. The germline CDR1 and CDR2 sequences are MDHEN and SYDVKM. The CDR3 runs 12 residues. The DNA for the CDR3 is TGTGCCAGCCATAGCTACACCGGGGAGCTGTTTTTT. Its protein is CASHSYTGELFF.

This CDR3 reads CASSPGYSPGDEQFF. CDR3 nucleotide sequence: TGTGCCAGCAGCCCGGGGTACTCCCCGGGCGATGAGCAGTTCTTC. This chain connects TRBV5-5 to TRBJ2-1; D possibly corresponds to TRBD2 (5 bases). V lost 4 bases to trimming and J lost 8 bases, with 19 bases between them. Per germline, CDR1 SGHKS and CDR2 YYEKEE (reference sequence). The CDR3 contains 15 residues.

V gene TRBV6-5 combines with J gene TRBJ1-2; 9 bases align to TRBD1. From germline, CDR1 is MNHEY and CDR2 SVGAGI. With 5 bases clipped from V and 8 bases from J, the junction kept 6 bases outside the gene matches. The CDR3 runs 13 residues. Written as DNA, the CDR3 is TGTGCCAGCAGTAAGGGACAGGGACTAGGCTACACCTTC. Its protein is CASSKGQGLGYTF.

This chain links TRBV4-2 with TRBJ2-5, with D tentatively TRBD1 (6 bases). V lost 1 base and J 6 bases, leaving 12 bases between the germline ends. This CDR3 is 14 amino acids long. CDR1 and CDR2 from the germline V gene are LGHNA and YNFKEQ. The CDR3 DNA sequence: TGTGCCAGCAGCCAAGTTTTAGACAGGCAGACCCAGTACTTC. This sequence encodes CASSQVLDRQTQYF.